The TCR beta chain described here comes from a study of early T cells in non-severe SARS-CoV-2 infection. Looking at the study overall: Bulk RNA taken from unsorted whole blood was sequenced, leaving chains unpaired.

Overall study findings and caveats: Matching results from VDJdb favored anti-spike CD8 responses, leaving private and CD4 specificities undetected.

This CDR3 region has 17 residues. V was cut by 6 bases and J by 0 bases, with 21 bases left in between. Germline V gives CDR1 DFQATT, CDR2 SNEGSKA (reference sequence). Attachment of unique molecular identifiers was made to individual cDNA molecules. TCRdb redid the calling of the 5' RACE reads with MiXCR, one entry per CDR3 protein. Of tens of thousands of distinct CDR3 sequences in the sample, more than 13% were seen once. This clonotype was seen only a few times. Its antigen is unidentified. V is TRBV20-1 and J is TRBJ1-5; no firm D call. The TCR comes from an adult who was a healthcare worker with PCR-confirmed SARS-CoV-2 infection or an uninfected control (not recorded which). The material sequenced was whole blood. The CDR3 region is CSARPSLQTYSNQPQHF. In DNA form, the CDR3 reads TGCAGTGCCAGGCCTTCTCTACAGACCTATAGCAATCAGCCCCAGCATTTT.